The 5 T cell receptor beta chains presented below share a single source sample, sequenced in a study of siplizumab effects on memory and regulatory T cells. Clones were sequenced by immunoSEQ multiplex PCR, and TCRdb holds only the in-frame ones, with some missing. The table lists 100,000 or so clones, approximately 91% of them singletons, with 12% in the top ten. Sequenced: non-Treg CD4+ T cells sorted from blood. Receptors originate from a human donor in good health.

This sequence joins TRBV5-4 and TRBJ1-2, with TRBD1 matching 10 bases. The CDR3 has 14 residues. Germline assignment: CDR1 SGHNT and CDR2 YYREEE (reference sequence). Losses at the gene ends were 7 bases for V and 4 bases for J; bases not matched to a gene: 7. The CDR3 spells CASGRDRGSYGYTF. Written as DNA, the CDR3 is TGTGCCAGCGGAAGGGACAGGGGATCCTATGGCTACACCTTC.

The chain employs TRBV28 and TRBJ1-5; 7 bases line up with TRBD1. J was trimmed by 1 base and V by 6 bases; bases with no gene match: 6. Germline values: CDR1 MDHEN, CDR2 SYDVKM. CDR3 length equals 15 residues. The CDR3 DNA reads TGTGCCAGCAGGCTACAGGGGATCAGCAATCAGCCCCAGCATTTT. Its protein is CASRLQGISNQPQHF.

The chain combines TRBV6-1 with TRBJ1-6; the D is unclear. The CDR3 consists of 14 residues. Germline assignment: CDR1 MNHNS and CDR2 SASEGT. Trimming took 7 bases from V and 1 from J, leaving 8 bases between them. Written as DNA, the CDR3 is TGTGCCAGCATGGATCGGTCCTATAATTCACCCCTCCACTTT. This encodes CASMDRSYNSPLHF.

This chain uses TRBV5-1 with TRBJ2-3, with 9 bases identical to TRBD2. The CDR3 has 15 amino acids. The V gene's germline CDR1 is SGHRS and CDR2 YFSETQ. The junction had 2 bases not matched to a gene; V was cut back by 2 bases and J by 1 base. The CDR3 loop is CASSLKREGTDTQYF. Here the CDR3 DNA reads TGCGCCAGCAGCTTAAAGCGGGAGGGCACAGATACGCAGTATTTT.

The gene calls are TRBV18 and TRBJ1-2, with D hard to call. Trimming pared 3 bases from V and 6 bases from J, leaving 11 bases between. This CDR3 spans 13 amino acids. Germline V gene sequence: CDR1 KGHSH, CDR2 LQKENI. DNA of the CDR3: TGTGCCAGCTCACCTGTAGGGAATGATGGCTACACCTTC. Amino acids: CASSPVGNDGYTF. The variable domain in full, with the rest retrieved from reference TRBV18 and TRBJ1-2, is NAGVMQNPRHLVRRRGQEARLRCSPMKGHSHVYWYRQLPEEGLKFMVYLQKENIIDESGMPKERFSAEFPKEGPSILRIQQVVRGDSAAYFCASSPVGNDGYTFGSGTRLTVV.